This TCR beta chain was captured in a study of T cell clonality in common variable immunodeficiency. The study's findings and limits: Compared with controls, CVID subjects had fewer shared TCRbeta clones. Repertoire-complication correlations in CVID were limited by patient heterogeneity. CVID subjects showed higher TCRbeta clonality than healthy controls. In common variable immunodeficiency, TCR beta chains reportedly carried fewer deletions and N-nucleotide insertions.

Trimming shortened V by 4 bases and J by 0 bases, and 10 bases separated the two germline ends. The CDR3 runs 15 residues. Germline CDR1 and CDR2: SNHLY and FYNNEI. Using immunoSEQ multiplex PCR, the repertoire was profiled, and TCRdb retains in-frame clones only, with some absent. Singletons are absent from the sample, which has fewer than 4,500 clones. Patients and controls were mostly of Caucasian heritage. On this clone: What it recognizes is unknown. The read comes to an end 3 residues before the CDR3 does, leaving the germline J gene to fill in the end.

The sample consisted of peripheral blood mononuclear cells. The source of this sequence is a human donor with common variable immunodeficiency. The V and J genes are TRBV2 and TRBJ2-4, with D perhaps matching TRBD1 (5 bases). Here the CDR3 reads CASSGQGVAKNIQYF. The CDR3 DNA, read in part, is TGTGCCAGCAGTGGACAAGGGGTAGCCAAAAACATT.